The 23 T cell receptor beta chains reported below all come from one sample, sequenced in a study of CD8+ T cells in alopecia areata. Once RNA had been extracted, it was reverse transcribed into cDNA to act as the sequencing template. Produced via immunoSEQ multiplex PCR; TCRdb's table is partial and in-frame only. The table lists around 270,000 clones, nearly 60% of them singletons. Noted treatment: oral pan-JAK inhibitor, 5-10 mg twice daily. The sample in question was CD4+ T cells sorted from blood, obtained at week 24, from a patient treated with tofacitinib. The source is a human donor with alopecia areata.

The chain uses TRBV11-3 and TRBJ2-2; TRBD2 might be the D (5 bases). CDR1 SGHNT and CDR2 YENEEA come from the germline V gene. The CDR3 runs 13 residues. The V and J ends lost 8 bases and 5 bases respectively, with 12 bases between them. As DNA, the CDR3 is TGTGCCAGCTCCGTTGAGGGAACCGGGGAGCTGTTTTTT. Translated, it gives CASSVEGTGELFF. The variable domain in full, with the rest retrieved from reference TRBV11-3 and TRBJ2-2, is EAGVVQSPRYKIIEKKQPVAFWCNPISGHNTLYWYLQNLGQGPELLIRYENEEAVDDSQLPKDRFSAERLKGVDSTLKIQPAELGDSAVYLCASSVEGTGELFFGEGSRLTVL.

The CDR3 DNA reads TGCGCCAGCAGCTTGGACGGATATAGGGAAGCTTTCTTT. Its translation: CASSLDGYREAFF. V gene TRBV5-1 combines with J gene TRBJ1-1; D is ambiguous. The V end lost 0 bases, the J end lost 8 bases, and 11 bases lay between the germline ends. CDR3 length: 13 residues. In germline, CDR1 is SGHRS, CDR2 YFSETQ.

The chain has TRBV5-1 and TRBJ1-6; D is uncertain. In germline, CDR1 is SGHRS, CDR2 YFSETQ. The CDR3 runs to 14 residues. Trimming stripped 0 bases from V and 7 bases from J, with 8 bases between. CDR3 loop: CASSLVDPNSPLHF. The CDR3 bases are TGCGCCAGCAGCTTGGTAGATCCCAATTCACCCCTCCACTTT.

The chain is built from TRBV5-6 and TRBJ1-6; D may be TRBD1 (6 bases). Germline values: CDR1 SGHDT, CDR2 YYEEEE. The V end was cut by 4 bases, the J end by 3 bases, with 8 bases between. The CDR3 is 14 residues long. The DNA of the CDR3 is TGTGCCAGCAGCACGACAGGCTATAATTCACCCCTCCACTTT. As protein: CASSTTGYNSPLHF. The full variable domain, rest sourced from reference TRBV5-6 and TRBJ1-6, is DAGVTQSPTHLIKTRGQQVTLRCSPKSGHDTVSWYQQALGQGPQFIFQYYEEEERQRGNFPDRFSGHQFPNYSSELNVNALLLGDSALYLCASSTTGYNSPLHFGNGTRLTVT.

This clone has more than one count but fewer than ten. This chain connects TRBV7-9 to TRBJ1-2, with 9 bases that match TRBD1. Looked up from germline, CDR1 is SEHNR and CDR2 is FQNEAQ (reference sequence). The J segment lost 2 bases and the V segment lost 0 bases, leaving 1 base of the junction unmatched. The CDR3 runs to 15 residues. For the CDR3, the DNA is TGTGCCAGCAGCTTAGCTGGGACAGGGAACTATGGCTACACCTTC. Translated, it gives CASSLAGTGNYGYTF.

CDR3 sequence (DNA): TGCGCCAGCAGCCAGGGAGCTGAGGGGTATGGCTACACCTTC. Protein product: CASSQGAEGYGYTF. The rearrangement uses TRBV4-1 and TRBJ1-2, with D maybe TRBD1 (5 bases). V lost 3 bases and J lost 5, with 13 bases in between. CDR1 is MGHRA and CDR2 is YSYEKL in the germline V gene. The CDR3 totals 14 residues.

V gene TRBV7-3 combines with J gene TRBJ2-5; D possibly matches TRBD1 or TRBD2 (5 bases each). Germline-derived CDR1 and CDR2 are SGHTA and FQGTGA. This CDR3 is built from 16 residues. V was clipped by 2 bases and J by 5 bases, with 18 bases between them. The CDR3 DNA reads as TGTGCCAGCAGCTTAGGGCTGGGGGAGTCTAGGGAGACCCAGTACTTC. This codes for CASSLGLGESRETQYF. Combining the CDR3 with reference TRBV7-3 and TRBJ2-5 gives the whole variable domain GAGVSQTPSNKVTEKGKYVELRCDPISGHTALYWYRQSLGQGPEFLIYFQGTGAADDSGLPNDRFFAVRPEGSVSTLKIQRTERGDSAVYLCASSLGLGESRETQYFGPGTRLLVL.

In its sample, this clone was seen a few times. This chain connects TRBV9 to TRBJ1-2, with D unclear. V dropped 8 bases and J dropped 9 bases, with 17 bases sitting between them. The CDR3 totals 12 residues. Germline V gene data show CDR1 as SGDLS and CDR2 as YYNGEE. DNA for the CDR3: TGTGCCAGTCCTCTTGGATTGGATAGCTACACCTTC. Its protein is CASPLGLDSYTF.

V and J are TRBV5-6 and TRBJ1-5; D unresolved. The CDR3 is made up of 14 amino acids. V shed 4 bases and J shed 3 bases, with 11 bases lying between them. Germline CDR1 and CDR2: SGHDT and YYEEEE. Here the CDR3 DNA reads TGTGCCAGCAGCCTCTTCGGGCCCAATCAGCCCCAGCATTTT. Translated, it gives CASSLFGPNQPQHF.

This chain uses TRBV27 with TRBJ2-7; TRBD2 is a possible D gene (5 bases). V shed 4 bases and J shed 0 bases, with 16 bases lying between them. Germline V lookup: CDR1 MNHEY, CDR2 SMNVEV (reference sequence). The length of the CDR3 is 16 residues. In DNA form, the CDR3 reads TGTGCCAGCAGTTCCCGACTCCGTGGAGGCTCCTACGAGCAGTACTTC. It specifies CASSSRLRGGSYEQYF.

The V and J genes are TRBV29-1 and TRBJ1-2; maybe TRBD1 (5 bases). This CDR3 comprises 10 residues. Deletions cut 8 bases from V and 7 bases from J, with 11 bases between. The germline CDR1 and CDR2 sequences are SQVTM and ANQGSEA. The CDR3 is CSLLRGGYTF. For the CDR3, the DNA is TGCAGCCTTTTGAGGGGTGGCTACACCTTC.

The chain links TRBV29-1 to TRBJ1-1; D call uncertain. This CDR3 has 17 residues. With 5 bases removed from V and 0 bases from J, the gap between germline ends came to 22 bases. Germline CDR1 and CDR2: SQVTM and ANQGSEA. The CDR3 loop is CSVLLGSYTFMNTEAFF. As DNA, the CDR3 is TGCAGCGTTTTGCTCGGGAGCTATACCTTCATGAACACTGAAGCTTTCTTT.

The rearrangement links TRBV7-3 to TRBJ1-2; D is possibly TRBD1 (5 bases). Germline V gene sequence: CDR1 SGHTA, CDR2 FQGTGA. Trimming left V 3 bases short and J 2 bases short, with 10 bases between. This CDR3 is built from 14 residues. The CDR3 sequence: CASSLVQENYGYTF. The CDR3 DNA reads TGTGCCAGCAGCTTGGTACAGGAAAACTATGGCTACACCTTC. The full variable domain, completed using reference TRBV7-3 and TRBJ1-2, is GAGVSQTPSNKVTEKGKYVELRCDPISGHTALYWYRQSLGQGPEFLIYFQGTGAADDSGLPNDRFFAVRPEGSVSTLKIQRTERGDSAVYLCASSLVQENYGYTFGSGTRLTVV.

This clone is a singleton in its sample. The chain combines TRBV4-1 with TRBJ2-6; D uncertain. Trimming took 1 base from V and 2 from J, leaving 6 bases between them. Germline-derived CDR1 and CDR2 are MGHRA and YSYEKL. CDR3 length: 15 residues. The CDR3: CASSQVGTGANVLTF. The CDR3 DNA follows: TGCGCCAGCAGCCAAGTTGGGACTGGGGCCAACGTCCTGACTTTC.

As regards this clone: At one boundary the junction diverges from the germline segment, which might be a read error. The chain combines TRBV20-1 with TRBJ2-7; TRBD2 aligns across 7 bases. The CDR3 is made up of 11 amino acids. Germline V CDR1 and CDR2: DFQATT, SNEGSKA (reference sequence). The CDR3 coding sequence is TGCAGTGCTAGAGTGGGAGGGAGAGGGCACTTC. Protein sequence: CSARVGGRGHF.

The chain is built from TRBV10-3 and TRBJ1-2, with D unresolved. This CDR3 has 14 residues. The germline V gene has CDR1 ENHRY and CDR2 SYGVKD. Deletions cut 3 bases from V and 4 bases from J, with 12 bases between. The CDR3 DNA sequence: TGTGCCATCAGTGAACTACCGAACCCCTATGGCTACACCTTC. It codes for CAISELPNPYGYTF.

This clone was counted only a few times. Germline is not matched at one junction end, which may reflect a read error. This chain joins TRBV4-3 and TRBJ2-1; TRBD2 is a possible D gene (7 bases). The CDR3 consists of 14 residues. CDR1 and CDR2 from the germline V gene are LGHNA and YSLEER. The CDR3 loop is CASSQTHLAGARVF. CDR3 nucleotides: TGCGCCAGCAGCCAAACCCATCTGGCGGGGGCGAGGGTCTTC.

The DNA for the CDR3 is TGTGCCAGCAGTTACATCCGTTTGATTGGGCAGAATGGCTACACCTTC. Translated: CASSYIRLIGQNGYTF. V is TRBV6-5 and J is TRBJ1-2; D not certain. This CDR3 region has 16 residues. The V end was cut by 2 bases, the J end by 6 bases, with 19 bases between. The germline gives CDR1 MNHEY, CDR2 SVGAGI.

This clone was seen many times. The rearrangement uses TRBV29-1 and TRBJ2-5, with unresolved D. This CDR3 spans 13 amino acids. Deletions cut 6 bases from V and 5 bases from J, with 16 bases between. CDR1 and CDR2 from the germline V gene are SQVTM and ANQGSEA. The DNA for the CDR3 is TGCAGCGTCCTGGCCAACCAAAGGGAGACCCAGTACTTC. Translated, it gives CSVLANQRETQYF. Based on the CDR3 plus reference TRBV29-1 and TRBJ2-5, the full variable domain is SAVISQKPSRDICQRGTSLTIQCQVDSQVTMMFWYRQQPGQSLTLIATANQGSEATYESGFVIDKFPISRPNLTFSTLTVSNMSPEDSSIYLCSVLANQRETQYFGPGTRLLVL.

The rearrangement links TRBV27 to TRBJ2-7; 9 bases map to TRBD1. There are 16 residues in the CDR3. The germline CDR1 and CDR2 sequences are MNHEY and SMNVEV (reference sequence). After removal of 2 bases from V and 5 bases from J, the junction contained 10 bases not matched to a gene. CDR3 DNA: TGTGCCAGCAGTTTAAGGACAGGGGTGCCAAGGAACGAGCAGTACTTC. Translation gives CASSLRTGVPRNEQYF.

This chain connects TRBV9 to TRBJ1-2; D ambiguous. CDR3 size: 13 residues. V was clipped by 4 bases and J by 7 bases, with 14 bases between them. Looked up from germline, CDR1 is SGDLS and CDR2 is YYNGEE. The CDR3 reads CASSPANHLGYTF. For the CDR3, the DNA is TGTGCCAGCAGCCCCGCTAATCATCTTGGCTACACCTTC.

V gene TRBV6-1 combines with J gene TRBJ1-5; D not resolved. The CDR3 is 14 amino acids. Per germline, CDR1 MNHNS and CDR2 SASEGT. Trimming shortened V by 8 bases and J by 8 bases, and 19 bases separated the two germline ends. In DNA form, the CDR3 reads TGTGCCAGCCAAAGGTCGGCCGGGTTGGAGCCCCAGCATTTT. Its protein product is CASQRSAGLEPQHF.

The chain recombines TRBV27 with TRBJ2-5; 7 bases are a match to TRBD1. V trimming: 4 bases; J trimming: 1 base; junction bases outside the gene matches: 0. This CDR3 is 13 amino acids long. Germline loops: CDR1 MNHEY, CDR2 SMNVEV (reference sequence). The DNA for the CDR3 is TGTGCCAGCAGTTGGGACAGCCAAGAGACCCAGTACTTC. Its protein product is CASSWDSQETQYF.